This T cell receptor (beta chain) was captured by sequencing in a study of blood T cell repertoires in COVID-19 (dated by TCRdb to the early 2020s). About the investigation overall: The collaborator samples originated in the United States, Italy and Spain and spanned the acute and convalescent phases of COVID-19. The prospective study material was composed of cDNA or gDNA derived from T cells, B-cell-depleted T cells, or PBMCs. The dataset comprised deeply sampled blood TCRbeta repertoires from subjects exposed to, actively infected with, or recovered from COVID-19. The repertoires were made available in a free public database intended to serve as a resource for research on the immune response to SARS-CoV-2. Samples came from the ongoing ImmuneRACE study (first 160 participants) plus 1,254 subjects from 6 global collaborators. Sample metadata almost always included a de-identified subject ID, COVID-19 status, age in years and sex. Where available, HLA class I and class II types were taken from metadata supplied by the sample provider and were not determined by assay-based typing. Results the study describes overall, beyond this receptor: How much clinical and demographic metadata was included differed by source and by participant, and the metadata was provided uncurated.

A remark on this clone: The clone's antigen remains unknown. The input lacks base qualities; no much larger clone sits a single base away.

The immunoSEQ Assay, a bias-controlled multiplex PCR, was used to amplify TCRbeta CDR3 regions from genomic DNA. Turning to the authors' computational methods: The number of nucleated cells in each sample was estimated by amplification of reference gene primers within the assay. Sequence reads were collapsed and filtered to measure the absolute abundance of every unique TCRbeta CDR3 rearrangement. For each sample, productive Simpson clonality was calculated as the square root of Simpson's diversity index over productive rearrangements. As stored in TCRdb, this immuneACCESS dataset retains in-frame rearrangements with V and J assigned. A fraction of the clones does not appear; measured against another copy, unresolved V genes explain less than half of the discrepancy, and the remainder lacks a known reason. The V and J calls and clone size were taken over from that table, and D and trimming were inferred from the DNA. This sample is represented by 150,000 to 200,000 clones; around 89% of them were singletons. The top ten hold less than 2% of the sample.

Another Seattle source contributed samples from volunteer blood donors who had recovered from COVID-19. Each collaborating institution followed its own protocols to collect whole blood in K2EDTA tubes. For TCRbeta analysis, collaborators shipped samples as frozen whole blood, isolated PBMCs, or DNA extracted from either of those sample types. From the germline V gene, CDR1 is SGHTA and CDR2 is FQGNSA. Deletion took 2 bases off V and 2 bases off J, with a span of 10 bases between the germline ends. The cysteine opens and the phenylalanine closes a CDR3 of 14 amino acids. The CDR3 DNA has 42 bases and is translated from base 1.

Sequencing was performed on peripheral blood. The TCR comes from a man younger than 35 who had recovered from COVID-19. The sequence links TRBV7-2 to TRBJ2-7; the D region possibly corresponds to TRBD1 (5 bases align). The nucleotides are TGTGCCAGCAGCTTACCGACAGTTGCCTACGAGCAGTACTTC. Its coded protein is CASSLPTVAYEQYF.